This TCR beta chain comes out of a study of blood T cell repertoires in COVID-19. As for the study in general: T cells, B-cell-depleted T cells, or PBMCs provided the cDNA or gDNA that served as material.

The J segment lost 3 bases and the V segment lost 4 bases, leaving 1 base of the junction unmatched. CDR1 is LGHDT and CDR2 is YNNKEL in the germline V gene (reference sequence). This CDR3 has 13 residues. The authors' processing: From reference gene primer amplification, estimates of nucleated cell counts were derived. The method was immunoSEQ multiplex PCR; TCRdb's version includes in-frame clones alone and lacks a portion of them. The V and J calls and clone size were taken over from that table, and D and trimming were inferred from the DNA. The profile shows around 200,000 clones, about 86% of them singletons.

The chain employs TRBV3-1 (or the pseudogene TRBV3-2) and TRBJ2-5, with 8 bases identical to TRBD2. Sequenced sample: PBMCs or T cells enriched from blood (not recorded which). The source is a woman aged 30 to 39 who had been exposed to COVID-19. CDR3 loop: CASSLSGEETQYF. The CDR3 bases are TGTGCCAGCAGCCTTAGCGGGGAAGAGACCCAGTACTTC.